Below, 14 T cell receptor beta chains from the same sample are listed, as sequenced in a study of T-cell reconstitution after alpha-beta-depleted transplantation in children. Construction of the TCRbeta library involved unique molecular identifiers. MiXCR was run by TCRdb on the PCR reads, yielding one entry per CDR3 protein. The sample consists of about 830,000 distinct CDR3 sequences, about 15% of them appearing once. Specimen: PBMCs, mostly from graft donor cells, collected 360 days after TCRalphabeta/CD19-depleted stem cell transplant. The receptors come from a male patient younger than 18 who had a stem cell transplant for acute lymphoblastic leukemia, so the T cells may come from the graft donor.

Many counts were recorded for this clonotype. The chain uses TRBV12-3 or TRBV12-4 and TRBJ1-5; D is ambiguous. The CDR3 has 12 amino acids. V shed 6 bases and J shed 4 bases, with 7 bases lying between them. The CDR3 DNA follows: TGTGCCAGCAGCTTACCTAATCAGCCCCAGCATTTT. Protein: CASSLPNQPQHF.

This clonotype was seen more than once but under ten times. CDR3 sequence reads: CASSQVAGFSGSQETQYF. CDR3 in DNA: TGTGCCAGCAGCCAAGTGGCGGGGTTTAGCGGGAGCCAAGAGACCCAGTACTTC. The V and J genes are TRBV4-2 and TRBJ2-5; TRBD2 aligns across 9 bases. Per germline, CDR1 LGHNA and CDR2 YNFKEQ. The CDR3 covers 18 residues. V lost 1 base and J lost 1; bases outside the gene matches: 10.

This clonotype appeared many times. The genes are TRBV5-1 and TRBJ2-1; 7 bases align to TRBD1. Unmatched junction bases numbered 8, after V lost 2 bases and J lost 0 bases. The CDR3 loop spans 17 amino acids. Germline CDR1 reads SGHRS; CDR2 reads YFSETQ. CDR3 residues: CASSFSRTGVSYNEQFF. The CDR3, as DNA: TGCGCCAGCAGCTTCTCAAGAACAGGGGTCTCCTACAATGAGCAGTTCTTC.

At least ten counts were recorded for this clonotype. The chain has TRBV12-3 or TRBV12-4 and TRBJ2-5; D call uncertain. V was clipped by 3 bases and J by 3 bases, with 8 bases between them. The CDR3 loop spans 13 amino acids. DNA of the CDR3: TGTGCCAGCAGTTTTGTAGGAGAAGAGACCCAGTACTTC. Translating gives CASSFVGEETQYF.

A few counts support this clonotype. This chain uses TRBV6-5 with TRBJ2-3; perhaps TRBD2 as D (5 bases). V lost 4 bases, J lost 0 bases, and 17 bases lay in between. Germline V gene sequence: CDR1 MNHEY, CDR2 SVGAGI. The CDR3 consists of 17 residues. This CDR3 reads CASSSPLGVASTDTQYF. The CDR3 DNA is TGTGCCAGCAGTTCACCGCTCGGGGTAGCTAGCACAGATACGCAGTATTTT.

The chain carries TRBV20-1 and TRBJ2-1, with 7 bases lining up with TRBD2. The CDR3 has 13 amino acids. The V and J ends lost 7 bases and 2 bases, in that order; junction bases with no gene match: 5. Germline V gives CDR1 DFQATT, CDR2 SNEGSKA (reference sequence). DNA of the CDR3: TGCAGTGTAGTAGCGGGTCCCTACAATGAGCAGTTCTTC. Translation gives CSVVAGPYNEQFF.

This clonotype was picked up a small number of times. The CDR3 nucleotides are TGTGCCACCGGGAGAGCGGGAGGGTTTACCGGGGAGCTGTTTTTT. This gives the protein CATGRAGGFTGELFF. The gene calls are TRBV24-1 and TRBJ2-2; 10 nucleotides agree with TRBD2. Trimming at V came to 9 bases and at J to 5 bases, leaving 8 bases not matched to a gene. Germline V gene data show CDR1 as KGHDR and CDR2 as SFDVKD. This CDR3 is built from 15 residues.

There are many counts of this clonotype. The rearrangement joins TRBV20-1 to TRBJ2-2; 11 nucleotides agree with TRBD2. CDR3 size: 16 residues. J gave up 5 bases and V 0 bases, and 5 bases lay outside the gene matches. CDR1 and CDR2 from the germline V gene are DFQATT and SNEGSKA (reference sequence). The CDR3, as DNA: TGCAGTGCTAGAGATCGACTAGCGGGGCGGACCGGGGAGCTGTTTTTT. Amino acid sequence: CSARDRLAGRTGELFF.

This clonotype was recorded at least ten times. V gene TRBV27 combines with J gene TRBJ2-7; 8 nucleotides agree with TRBD1. The junction had 11 bases not matched to a gene; V was cut back by 8 bases and J by 2 bases. Germline V gives CDR1 MNHEY, CDR2 SMNVEV (reference sequence). The CDR3 extends over 15 amino acids. CDR3 protein: CASRIFWTGTYEQYF. CDR3 nucleotide sequence: TGTGCCAGCCGAATCTTTTGGACAGGGACCTACGAGCAGTACTTC.

The rearrangement uses TRBV11-2 and TRBJ2-4; no firm D call. V shed 0 bases and J shed 7 bases, with 10 bases lying between them. The V gene's germline CDR1 is SGHAT and CDR2 FQNNGV. The CDR3 is 14 residues long. The CDR3 DNA is TGTGCCAGCAGCTTAGATCCCGGGTGGAACATTCAGTACTTC. It translates to CASSLDPGWNIQYF.

This clonotype was seen repeatedly, ten times or more. V usage is TRBV4-2 and J usage is TRBJ2-4; D call uncertain. The V end lost 3 bases, the J end lost 0 bases, and 3 bases lay between the germline ends. The CDR3 loop spans 13 amino acids. Germline lookup yields CDR1 LGHNA and CDR2 YNFKEQ. The CDR3 is CASSQLAKNIQYF. The CDR3 bases are TGTGCCAGCAGCCAGCTAGCCAAAAACATTCAGTACTTC.

The rearrangement links TRBV10-3 to TRBJ1-5, with a tentative D call TRBD1 (5 bases). There are 15 residues in the CDR3. The germline V and J ends were trimmed by 0 bases and 2 bases, with 8 bases remaining between them. Germline lookup yields CDR1 ENHRY and CDR2 SYGVKD. This chain's CDR3 is CAISESLGGNQPQHF. The CDR3 DNA reads as TGTGCCATCAGTGAGTCCCTAGGGGGCAATCAGCCCCAGCATTTT.

The CDR3 is CSARDGGLAVYNEQFF. The CDR3 coding sequence is TGCAGTGCTAGAGACGGAGGACTAGCAGTCTACAATGAGCAGTTCTTC. V usage is TRBV20-1 and J usage is TRBJ2-1, with 8 nucleotides matching TRBD2. Germline-derived CDR1 and CDR2 are DFQATT and SNEGSKA (reference sequence). Trimming cost V 0 bases and J 3 bases; bases outside gene matches: 7. The CDR3 runs 16 residues.

The genes are TRBV5-1 and TRBJ2-2; 10 bases agree with TRBD1. From germline, CDR1 is SGHRS and CDR2 YFSETQ. V gave up 4 bases and J gave up 4 bases; unmatched junction bases: 13. CDR3 length equals 18 residues. The CDR3 is CASSGTGELYEGTGELFF. The DNA for the CDR3 is TGCGCCAGCAGCGGGACAGGGGAACTTTACGAGGGCACCGGGGAGCTGTTTTTT.